This T cell receptor beta chain was profiled in a study of blood T cell repertoires in COVID-19. Across the whole study: Sources were T cells, B-cell-depleted T cells, or PBMCs; the material itself was cDNA or gDNA.

Trimming at V came to 5 bases and at J to 8 bases, leaving 11 bases not matched to a gene. Germline V gene data show CDR1 as SEHNR and CDR2 as FQNEAQ (reference sequence). This CDR3 is 14 amino acids long. Here immunoSEQ multiplex PCR was the method, and the copy in TCRdb shows in-frame clones only, minus some. The data contain some 200,000 clones, more than 80% of them singletons. Input material: PBMCs or T cells enriched from blood (not recorded which). The clonotype originates from a woman between 40 and 55 years old with acute COVID-19. The V call is TRBV7-9, the J call TRBJ1-2; 7 bases fit TRBD1. In nucleotides, the CDR3 is TGTGCCAGCAGCCCCCAGACAGGGATCGGAGGCTACACCTTC. Translated, it gives CASSPQTGIGGYTF. Full variable domain (remainder filled in from reference TRBV7-9 and TRBJ1-2): DTGVSQNPRHKITKRGQNVTFRCDPISEHNRLYWYRQTLGQGPEFLTYFQNEAQLEKSRLLSDRFSAERPKGSFSTLEIQRTEQGDSAMYLCASSPQTGIGGYTFGSGTRLTVV.